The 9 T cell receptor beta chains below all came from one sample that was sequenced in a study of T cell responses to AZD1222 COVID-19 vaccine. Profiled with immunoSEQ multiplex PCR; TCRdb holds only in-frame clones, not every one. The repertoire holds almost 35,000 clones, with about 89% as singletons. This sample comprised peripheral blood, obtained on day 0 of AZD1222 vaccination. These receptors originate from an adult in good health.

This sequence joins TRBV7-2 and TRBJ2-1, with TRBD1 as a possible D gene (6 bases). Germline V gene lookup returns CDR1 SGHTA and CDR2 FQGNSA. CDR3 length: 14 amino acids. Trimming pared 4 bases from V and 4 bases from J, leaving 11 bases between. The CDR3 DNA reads TGTGCCAGCAGCTCCAGGGGATCATACAATGAGCAGTTCTTC. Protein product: CASSSRGSYNEQFF. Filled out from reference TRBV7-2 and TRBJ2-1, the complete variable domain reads GAGVSQSPSNKVTEKGKDVELRCDPISGHTALYWYRQSLGQGLEFLIYFQGNSAPDKSGLPSDRFSAERTGGSVSTLTIQRTQQEDSAVYLCASSSRGSYNEQFFGPGTRLTVL.

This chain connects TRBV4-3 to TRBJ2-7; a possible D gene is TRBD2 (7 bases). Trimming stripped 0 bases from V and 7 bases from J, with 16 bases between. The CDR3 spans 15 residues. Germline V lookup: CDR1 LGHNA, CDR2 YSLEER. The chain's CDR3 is CASSQDGGAYVEQYF. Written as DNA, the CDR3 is TGCGCCAGCAGCCAAGATGGGGGGGCCTACGTTGAGCAGTACTTC.

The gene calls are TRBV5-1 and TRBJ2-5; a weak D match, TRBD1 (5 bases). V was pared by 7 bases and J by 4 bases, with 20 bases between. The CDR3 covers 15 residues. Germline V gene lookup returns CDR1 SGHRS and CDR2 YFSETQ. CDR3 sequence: CASSQWGQEGETQYF. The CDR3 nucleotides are TGCGCCAGCTCCCAATGGGGCCAGGAAGGAGAGACCCAGTACTTC.

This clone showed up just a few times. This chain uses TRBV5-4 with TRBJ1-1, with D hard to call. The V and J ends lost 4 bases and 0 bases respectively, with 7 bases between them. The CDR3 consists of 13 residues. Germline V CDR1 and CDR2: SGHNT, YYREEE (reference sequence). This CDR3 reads CASSPSLNTEAFF. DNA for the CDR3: TGTGCCAGCAGCCCTTCTTTGAACACTGAAGCTTTCTTT.

CDR3 nucleotide sequence: TGTGCCACAGGGGCGGGAGGGAAGGAGACCCAGTACTTC. It is translated as CATGAGGKETQYF. V is TRBV12-3 or TRBV12-4 and J is TRBJ2-5; the match to TRBD2 covers 9 bases. J gave up 5 bases and V 10 bases, and 8 bases lay outside the gene matches. The CDR3 totals 13 residues.

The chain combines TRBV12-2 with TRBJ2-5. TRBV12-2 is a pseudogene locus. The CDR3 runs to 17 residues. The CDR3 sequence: CASRLYGVQVDEETQYF. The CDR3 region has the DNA TGTGCAAGTCGCTTATATGGCGTCCAAGTAGATGAAGAGACCCAGTACTTC.

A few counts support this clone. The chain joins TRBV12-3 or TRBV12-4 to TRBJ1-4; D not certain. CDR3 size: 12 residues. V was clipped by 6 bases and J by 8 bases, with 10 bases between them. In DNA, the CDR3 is TGTGCCAGCAGAAGTATGAGGGAAAAACTGTTTTTT. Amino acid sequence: CASRSMREKLFF.

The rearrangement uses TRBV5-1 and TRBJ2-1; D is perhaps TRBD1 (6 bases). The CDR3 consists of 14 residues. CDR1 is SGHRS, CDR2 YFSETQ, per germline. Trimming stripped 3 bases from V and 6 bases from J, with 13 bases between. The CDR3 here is CASSSLRQANEQFF. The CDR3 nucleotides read TGCGCCAGCAGCTCCCTTCGACAGGCCAATGAGCAGTTCTTC. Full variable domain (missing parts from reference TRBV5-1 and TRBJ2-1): KAGVTQTPRYLIKTRGQQVTLSCSPISGHRSVSWYQQTPGQGLQFLFEYFSETQRNKGNFPGRFSGRQFSNSRSEMNVSTLELGDSALYLCASSSLRQANEQFFGPGTRLTVL.

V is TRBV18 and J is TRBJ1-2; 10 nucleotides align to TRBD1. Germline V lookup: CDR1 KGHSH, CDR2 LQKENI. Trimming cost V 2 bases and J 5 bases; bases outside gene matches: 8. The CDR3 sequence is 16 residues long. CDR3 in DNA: TGTGCCAGCTCACCAGGGGGACAGGGGTCCGGGTATGGCTACACCTTC. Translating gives CASSPGGQGSGYGYTF.